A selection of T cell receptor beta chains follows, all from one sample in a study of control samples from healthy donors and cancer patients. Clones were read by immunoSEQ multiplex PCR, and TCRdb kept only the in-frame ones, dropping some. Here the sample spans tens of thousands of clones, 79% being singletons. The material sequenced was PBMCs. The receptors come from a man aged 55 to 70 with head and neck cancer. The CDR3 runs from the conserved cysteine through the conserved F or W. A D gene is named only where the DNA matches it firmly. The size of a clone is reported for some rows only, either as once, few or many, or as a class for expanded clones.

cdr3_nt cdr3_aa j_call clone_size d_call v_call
TGTGCCAGCAGCTTGGTCGGACGGCGCTCTGGGGCCAACGTCCTGACTTTC CASSLVGRRSGANVLTF TRBJ2-6 NA NA TRBV5-5
TGTGCCAGCAACCTCCGCGGGGGGGCGGACGAGCAGTACTTC CASNLRGGADEQYF TRBJ2-7 few TRBD2 TRBV2
TGCGCCAGCAGTCTCGAGGGGACCCAGTACTTC CASSLEGTQYF TRBJ2-5 NA NA TRBV5-1
TGTGCCAGCTCACCGGGCCTAGCGGGAGACAATGAGCAGTTCTTC CASSPGLAGDNEQFF TRBJ2-1 NA TRBD2 TRBV18
TGCAGCGTTGTATGGCTCGCGGGTACGCAGTATTTT CSVVWLAGTQYF TRBJ2-3 NA NA TRBV29-1
TGCGCCAGCAGCTTGGAGGATGTCTATTCACCCCTCCACTTT CASSLEDVYSPLHF TRBJ1-6 NA NA TRBV5-1
TGTGCCAGCAGCGTAGATCAAGCGGGAGTTTCCAATGAGCAGTTCTTC CASSVDQAGVSNEQFF TRBJ2-1 NA TRBD2 TRBV9
TGTGCCATCAGTCCCATTGGAAGCAATCAGCCCCAGCATTTT CAISPIGSNQPQHF TRBJ1-5 NA NA TRBV10-3
TGTGCCAGTATTTCCGGGACAGGGAGGTTACAGCCCCAGCATTTT CASISGTGRLQPQHF TRBJ1-5 NA TRBD1 TRBV19
TGTGCCAGCAGCTTGCCCGGGTACGAGCAGTACTTC CASSLPGYEQYF TRBJ2-7 few NA TRBV5-6
TGTGCCATCAGGGAGGGCTCCTACGAGCAGTACTTC CAIREGSYEQYF TRBJ2-7 NA NA TRBV10-3
TGTGCCAGCAGTTTCACTAGCGGGGGGGGCTACAATGAGCAGTTCTTC CASSFTSGGGYNEQFF TRBJ2-1 NA TRBD2 TRBV27
TGTGCCAGCTCACCAAATCCGACAGATACGCAGTATTTT CASSPNPTDTQYF TRBJ2-3 once NA TRBV18
TGTGCCAGCAGCCGGTTGACAGGGACGGACACAGATACGCAGTATTTT CASSRLTGTDTDTQYF TRBJ2-3 NA TRBD1 TRBV5-4
TGTGCCAGCAATGTCCGCGGGGCCACAGATACGCAGTATTTT CASNVRGATDTQYF TRBJ2-3 NA NA TRBV27
TGCGCCAGCAGCCACCGCAAGGGCGGGGTATACAATGAGCAGTTCTTC CASSHRKGGVYNEQFF TRBJ2-1 NA NA TRBV4-1
TGTGCCAGCAGTCGGTCCCCCGGGGAGCTGTTTTTT CASSRSPGELFF TRBJ2-2 NA NA TRBV28
TGTGCCAGCAGTTCAGGCACTGAAGCTTTCTTT CASSSGTEAFF TRBJ1-1 NA NA TRBV12-3/TRBV12-4
TGTGCCAGCAGTCACCGGGACGGCTACGAGCAGTACTTC CASSHRDGYEQYF TRBJ2-7 NA NA TRBV6-5
TGTGCCAGCAGCCCGGGACAGGGGGGTTTATATAACACCGGGGAGCTGTTTTTT CASSPGQGGLYNTGELFF TRBJ2-2 NA TRBD1 TRBV11-3
TGTGCCATCATGAGGGAACAGGGGGCCAATGAGCAGTTCTTC CAIMREQGANEQFF TRBJ2-1 few TRBD1 TRBV10-3
TGTGCCAGCAGTATCCCCGGCGACAGGGGGCGAGTAAGGGAAGCTTTCTTT CASSIPGDRGRVREAFF TRBJ1-1 NA TRBD1 TRBV28
TGTGCCAGCAGGTCGCGAGGCGCGACAGGGCCCACTGAAGCTTTCTTT CASRSRGATGPTEAFF TRBJ1-1 NA TRBD1 TRBV2
TGTGCCACCAGCAGAGATCAAAGCTACACCTTC CATSRDQSYTF TRBJ1-2 NA NA TRBV15
TGTGCCTGGAGGTCGGCCTCCTACAATGAGCAGTTCTTC CAWRSASYNEQFF TRBJ2-1 NA NA TRBV30
TGTGCCAGCAGCCGCACCGGGACAGGGGGCCTCGGGAGGCTGACGGACGAGCAGTACTTC CASSRTGTGGLGRLTDEQYF TRBJ2-7 NA TRBD1 TRBV5-5
TGTGCCAGCTGGATCGGGGAGAACACCGGGGAGCTGTTTTTT CASWIGENTGELFF TRBJ2-2 NA NA TRBV28
TGTGCCAGCAGCTTTGGACAGGGCTCAGATACGCAGTATTTT CASSFGQGSDTQYF TRBJ2-3 NA TRBD1 TRBV7-3
TGTGCCAGCACTCGCGGGGGCTCTGGGGCCAACGTCCTGACTTTC CASTRGGSGANVLTF TRBJ2-6 NA TRBD2 TRBV6-5
TGTGCCAGCAGCGTCAATAGGGTATTGGCTGGAAACACCATATATTTT CASSVNRVLAGNTIYF TRBJ1-3 few NA TRBV2
TGTGCCAGCAGCCATAAGGGTAGGAACACTGAAGCTTTCTTT CASSHKGRNTEAFF TRBJ1-1 NA NA TRBV3-1/TRBV3-2
TGCGCCAGCAGCTTGGGGGCCTTTAATGAAAAACTGTTTTTT CASSLGAFNEKLFF TRBJ1-4 once NA TRBV5-1
TGTGCCAGCTCCCAAGGACACCCCCGACTCCAACAGTACTTC CASSQGHPRLQQYF TRBJ2-4 NA NA TRBV18
TGTGCCAGTAGGCTGGGACAGGGGGGTACTGAAGCTTTCTTT CASRLGQGGTEAFF TRBJ1-1 NA TRBD1 TRBV19
TGTGCCAGCAGCTTAGTCTCTCGCGGGAGGGGGTACTTCTTC CASSLVSRGRGYFF TRBJ2-1 NA TRBD2 TRBV7-9
TGTGCCAGTAGTATAGGAAATGAGCAGTTCTTC CASSIGNEQFF TRBJ2-1 few NA TRBV19
TGTGCCAGCCGGACAGGGGGGGGCCGAGCTTTCTTT CASRTGGGRAFF TRBJ1-1 once TRBD1 TRBV27
TGTGCCAGCGAGGGACTAGCTTTCGAGACCCAGTACTTC CASEGLAFETQYF TRBJ2-5 NA TRBD2 TRBV6-5
TGTGCCAGCAGCTTAGGGCAGCACACAGATACGCAGTATTTT CASSLGQHTDTQYF TRBJ2-3 NA NA TRBV7-2
TGCGCCAGCAGCCAAGAGGTCGGACAGGGAGAAGATACGCAGTATTTT CASSQEVGQGEDTQYF TRBJ2-3 NA TRBD1 TRBV4-3
TGTGCCAGCTCCCCGTCAGCGAGGAACACTGAAGCTTTCTTT CASSPSARNTEAFF TRBJ1-1 NA NA TRBV18
TGTGCCAGCAGCTCCCACAGGCAGGTTTCCTATAATTCACCCCTCCACTTT CASSSHRQVSYNSPLHF TRBJ1-6 few NA TRBV7-2
TGTGCCAGCAGTGTCCTAGCGGAGACCCAGTACTTC CASSVLAETQYF TRBJ2-5 NA NA TRBV2
TGTGCCAGCTCACCTGAGGGACAGGCCCTAGGGAGCACTGAAGCTTTCTTT CASSPEGQALGSTEAFF TRBJ1-1 NA TRBD1 TRBV18
TGCGCCAGCAGCCGAAACCTACAGGAGACGCCCTACGAGCAGTACTTC CASSRNLQETPYEQYF TRBJ2-7 NA NA TRBV5-1
TGTGCCTGGATGGTAGGCACAGATACGCAGTATTTT CAWMVGTDTQYF TRBJ2-3 NA NA TRBV30
TGTGCCAGCAGTGCAGGGAGTACTATATCTGTCAAGCAGTTCTTC CASSAGSTISVKQFF TRBJ2-1 NA NA TRBV2
TGTGCCTGGACCGAGACAGGACTTAATGAAAAACTGTTTTTT CAWTETGLNEKLFF TRBJ1-4 NA NA TRBV30
TGTGCCAGCATTGGGGCGGGAGCTCCGAACTTC CASIGAGAPNF TRBJ2-7 NA TRBD2 TRBV6-5
TGTGCCAGCAGCTTTAATCCGGGACAGAAAAACATTCAGTACTTC CASSFNPGQKNIQYF TRBJ2-4 few TRBD1 TRBV11-2
TGTGCCACTCGGACAGGGGGCCCCGGGGAGCTGTTTTTT CATRTGGPGELFF TRBJ2-2 NA TRBD1 TRBV15
TGTGCCAGCAGTTTCGGAGGAACTGGGGCCAACGTCCTGACTTTC CASSFGGTGANVLTF TRBJ2-6 few NA TRBV27
TGCAGCGTTGATGTCTATGGCTACACCTTC CSVDVYGYTF TRBJ1-2 NA NA TRBV29-1
TGTGCCAGCAGCTTCTTGATAGAGACCCAGTACTTC CASSFLIETQYF TRBJ2-5 NA NA TRBV3-1/TRBV3-2
TGTGCCAGCAGCCTTATCCCGGCCTCAGTAGGCACTGAAGCTTTCTTT CASSLIPASVGTEAFF TRBJ1-1 NA NA TRBV6-6
TGTGCCAGCAGCCAGGGTTACGAGCAGTACTTC CASSQGYEQYF TRBJ2-7 NA NA TRBV2
TGCGCCAGCAGCCAAACCAGGACTAGCGACAATGAGCAGTTCTTC CASSQTRTSDNEQFF TRBJ2-1 NA TRBD2 TRBV5-1
TGTGCCAGCAACCAGGGACAGGGGAATTCACCCCTCCACTTT CASNQGQGNSPLHF TRBJ1-6 NA TRBD1 TRBV14
TGTGCCACCAGTGCCAGACAGGGGTCGTATGGCTACACCTTC CATSARQGSYGYTF TRBJ1-2 NA TRBD1 TRBV24-1